A selection of T cell receptor beta chains follows, all from one sample in a study of Graves' ophthalmopathy and Graves' hyperthyroidism. TCRdb re-analysed the multiplex PCR reads in MiXCR, keeping a single row per CDR3 protein. Found here are some 200,000 distinct CDR3 sequences, just under 30% of them singletons; the top ten hold about 8.2%. Material: peripheral blood. Source of these receptors: a man aged 45-65 years with Graves' ophthalmopathy. CDR3s include the opening cysteine and the closing phenylalanine or tryptophan. Fields, in order: D gene, clone size, J gene, V gene, CDR3 protein, CDR3 DNA. D genes are given only for firm matches. Size values are once, few and many counts, or a class for expanded clones, and some rows have none.

.	many	TRBJ1-2	TRBV10-3	CAISDGGGYTF	TGTGCCATCAGTGACGGGGGTGGCTACACCTTC
TRBD2	few	TRBJ2-7	TRBV6-2/TRBV6-3	CASRRLAGTHEQYF	TGTGCCAGCAGAAGACTAGCGGGAACACACGAGCAGTACTTC
TRBD1	.	TRBJ1-1	TRBV6-5	CASSYDSDREAFF	TGTGCCAGCAGTTACGACTCGGACAGGGAAGCTTTCTTT
.	many	TRBJ1-4	TRBV28	CASSPRLRDATNEKLFF	TGTGCCAGCAGTCCCCGGTTAAGGGACGCAACTAATGAAAAACTGTTTTTT
TRBD2	many	TRBJ2-5	TRBV12-3/TRBV12-4	CASSPPGGWETQYF	TGTGCCAGCAGTCCTCCGGGAGGCTGGGAGACCCAGTACTTC
TRBD2	many	TRBJ2-5	TRBV28	CASSQQGGGSRETQYF	TGTGCCAGCAGTCAGCAGGGAGGCGGGAGTCGGGAGACCCAGTACTTC
.	.	TRBJ2-5	TRBV11-2	CASSIGTRKETQYF	TGTGCCAGCAGCATCGGAACGCGGAAAGAGACCCAGTACTTC
TRBD2	many	TRBJ2-7	TRBV28	CASSVLGLAYEQYF	TGTGCCAGCAGTGTATTGGGACTAGCTTACGAGCAGTACTTC
TRBD2	.	TRBJ2-7	TRBV6-5	CASSSTTSGGSYEQYF	TGTGCCAGCAGCTCTACTACTAGCGGGGGCTCCTACGAGCAGTACTTC
.	.	TRBJ1-2	TRBV27	CASSVSGTAAYGYTF	TGTGCCAGCAGTGTCAGCGGGACGGCGGCCTATGGCTACACCTTC
TRBD1	many	TRBJ2-7	TRBV6-5	CASSYDRGSSYEQYF	TGTGCCAGCAGTTACGACAGGGGGAGCTCCTACGAGCAGTACTTC
.	many	TRBJ1-1	TRBV28	CASSLGEREAFF	TGTGCCAGCAGTTTGGGAGAGCGTGAAGCTTTCTTT
TRBD1	many	TRBJ1-2	TRBV27	CASSLRQGVIFGYTF	TGTGCCAGCAGCCTTAGACAGGGGGTGATCTTTGGCTACACCTTC
.	few	TRBJ2-7	TRBV11-2	CASSSTVTYEQYF	TGTGCCAGCAGCTCGACAGTCACCTACGAGCAGTACTTC
TRBD1	many	TRBJ2-2	TRBV7-9	CASSFTGGTGELFF	TGTGCCAGCAGCTTTACAGGGGGCACCGGGGAGCTGTTTTTT
TRBD1	many	TRBJ1-4	TRBV6-2/TRBV6-3	CASIKAGTGDVGLEKLFF	TGTGCCAGCATCAAGGCCGGGACAGGGGACGTCGGTCTTGAAAAACTGTTTTTT
TRBD2	many	TRBJ2-4	TRBV18	CASSPGTSGQNIQYF	TGTGCCAGCTCACCGGGGACTAGCGGTCAGAACATTCAGTACTTC
TRBD1	many	TRBJ1-2	TRBV18	CASSPGTGRFYGYTF	TGTGCCAGCTCACCAGGGACAGGGAGGTTCTATGGCTACACCTTC
.	.	TRBJ2-7	TRBV13	CASSSTEVHEQYF	TGTGCCAGCAGCTCGACAGAGGTCCACGAGCAGTACTTC
TRBD1	few	TRBJ1-1	TRBV28	CASSSAGQASNTEAFF	TGTGCCAGCAGTTCGGCCGGACAGGCATCGAACACTGAAGCTTTCTTT
TRBD1	many	TRBJ2-6	TRBV2	CASSAYSRGQGAGANVLTF	TGTGCCAGCAGTGCCTATTCCCGAGGACAGGGTGCTGGGGCCAACGTCCTGACTTTC
TRBD2	many	TRBJ2-3	TRBV28	CASSLSGRAAVHTDTQYF	TGTGCCAGCAGTTTATCCGGGAGGGCCGCAGTCCACACAGATACGCAGTATTTT
.	many	TRBJ1-3	TRBV7-8	CASSFGLSGNTIYF	TGTGCCAGCAGCTTTGGGCTTTCTGGAAACACCATATATTTT
.	many	TRBJ2-4	TRBV29-1	CSARQGGQNIQYF	TGCAGCGCGAGACAGGGAGGCCAAAACATTCAGTACTTC
.	.	TRBJ2-5	TRBV15	CATSRDDSGQETQYF	TGTGCCACCAGCAGAGATGACAGCGGCCAAGAGACCCAGTACTTC
.	.	TRBJ1-5	TRBV12-3/TRBV12-4	CASSLGAELLGNQPQHF	TGTGCCAGCAGCTTAGGGGCGGAACTATTGGGCAATCAGCCCCAGCATTTT
.	.	TRBJ2-7	TRBV27	CASRTGAGEQYF	TGTGCCAGCAGGACTGGGGCAGGGGAGCAGTACTTC
.	medium-sized	TRBJ2-5	TRBV20-1	CSPRGETQYF	TGCAGCCCTAGGGGCGAGACCCAGTACTTC
.	many	TRBJ1-3	TRBV7-8	CASSLPSGTIGNTIYF	TGTGCCAGCAGCTTACCCTCCGGGACAATAGGAAACACCATATATTTT
TRBD2	many	TRBJ2-5	TRBV12-3/TRBV12-4	CASRKAGGETQYF	TGTGCCAGCAGAAAAGCGGGAGGAGAGACCCAGTACTTC
.	many	TRBJ2-5	TRBV20-1	CSAKGAQETQYF	TGCAGTGCTAAGGGAGCCCAAGAGACCCAGTACTTC
TRBD2	many	TRBJ2-5	TRBV11-2	CASSSSGARQETQYF	TGTGCCAGCAGCTCTAGCGGGGCTCGTCAAGAGACCCAGTACTTC
.	many	TRBJ1-3	TRBV28	CASSLSPEPGNTIYF	TGTGCCAGCAGTTTAAGTCCAGAGCCTGGAAACACCATATATTTT
.	many	TRBJ2-2	TRBV7-6	CASSPRAGELFF	TGTGCCAGCAGCCCGAGGGCCGGGGAGCTGTTTTTT
.	few	TRBJ1-1	TRBV7-2	CASSLDRVNEAFF	TGTGCCAGCAGCTTAGACAGGGTCAATGAAGCTTTCTTT
.	many	TRBJ1-5	TRBV6-5	CASRQGLSNQPQHF	TGTGCCAGCAGGCAGGGGTTAAGCAATCAGCCCCAGCATTTT
TRBD2	.	TRBJ2-7	TRBV2	CASTGLAGGGAYEQYF	TGTGCCAGCACCGGACTAGCGGGAGGAGGGGCTTACGAGCAGTACTTC
.	many	TRBJ2-3	TRBV6-2/TRBV6-3	CASSYHRETADTQYF	TGTGCCAGCAGTTACCACCGGGAGACGGCAGATACGCAGTATTTT
TRBD1	many	TRBJ1-1	TRBV29-1	CSVGTVNTEAFF	TGCAGCGTAGGGACAGTGAACACTGAAGCTTTCTTT
TRBD1	many	TRBJ1-2	TRBV19	CASFAIRDSTNYGYTF	TGTGCCAGTTTCGCTATCCGGGACAGCACTAACTATGGCTACACCTTC
.	.	TRBJ1-2	TRBV6-1	CASSETDYNRGGYTF	TGTGCCAGCAGTGAGACGGACTATAACAGAGGCGGCTACACCTTC
.	.	TRBJ1-5	TRBV7-2	CASSLGSGWPQHF	TGTGCCAGCAGCTTAGGCTCAGGCTGGCCCCAGCATTTT
TRBD1	.	TRBJ1-2	TRBV12-3/TRBV12-4	CASSLGQGRGDGYTF	TGTGCCAGCAGTTTGGGACAGGGAAGAGGGGATGGCTACACCTTC
TRBD1	many	TRBJ1-5	TRBV5-5	CASSADRGYSNQPQHF	TGTGCCAGCAGCGCCGACAGGGGTTATAGCAATCAGCCCCAGCATTTT
.	.	TRBJ2-7	TRBV12-3/TRBV12-4	CASSPEDGGYEQYF	TGTGCCAGCAGTCCAGAGGACGGAGGCTACGAGCAGTACTTC
TRBD1	.	TRBJ2-7	TRBV6-1	CASSSLWDSRYEQYF	TGTGCCAGCAGTAGCCTTTGGGACAGCCGCTACGAGCAGTACTTC
.	many	TRBJ1-6	TRBV18	CASSPDTGNSPLHF	TGTGCCAGCTCACCTGATACGGGGAATTCACCCCTCCACTTT